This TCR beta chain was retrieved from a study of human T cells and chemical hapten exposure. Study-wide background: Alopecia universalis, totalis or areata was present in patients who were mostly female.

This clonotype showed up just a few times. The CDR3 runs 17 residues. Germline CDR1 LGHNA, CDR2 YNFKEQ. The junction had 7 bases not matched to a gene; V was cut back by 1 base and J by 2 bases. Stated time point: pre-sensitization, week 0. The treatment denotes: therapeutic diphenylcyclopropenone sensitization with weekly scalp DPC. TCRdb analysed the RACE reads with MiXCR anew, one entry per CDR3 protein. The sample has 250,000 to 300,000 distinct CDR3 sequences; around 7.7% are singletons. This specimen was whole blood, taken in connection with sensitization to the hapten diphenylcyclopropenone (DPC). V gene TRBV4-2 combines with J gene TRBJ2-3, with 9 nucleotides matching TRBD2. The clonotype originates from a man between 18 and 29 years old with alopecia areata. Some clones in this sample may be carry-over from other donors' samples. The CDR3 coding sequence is TGTGCCAGCAGCCAAGTGGGTAGCGGGGGCTTCACAGATACGCAGTATTTT. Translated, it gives CASSQVGSGGFTDTQYF.